This T cell receptor beta chain was profiled in a study of siplizumab effects on memory and regulatory T cells. Notes on the study in general: Unstimulated subsets accounted for the mapping of only a minor share of the clones that were alloreactive.

CDR1 and CDR2 (germline): SGHRS, YFSETQ. V lost 2 bases and J lost 6, with 11 bases in between. This CDR3 comprises 13 residues. TCRdb's copy holds only in-frame clones and misses some; the assay was immunoSEQ multiplex PCR. Of some 96,000 clones in the sample, about 95% were seen once. Of note for this clone: The antigen is unknown.

The chain uses TRBV5-1 and TRBJ1-2, with D possibly matching TRBD1 (5 bases). Sequencing was done on a sample of non-Treg CD4+ T cells sorted from blood. The TCR was taken from a human donor in good health. The CDR3 DNA reads as TGCGCCAGCAGCTTCAGGGACGGGGATGGCTACACCTTC. Translated: CASSFRDGDGYTF.